The present entry profiles one TCR beta chain with its context. V lost 5 bases, J lost 10 bases, and 7 bases stayed unmatched. The CDR3 is made up of 15 amino acids. Germline lookup yields CDR1 MNHEY and CDR2 SVGEGT. MiXCR, run by TCRdb on the 5' RACE reads, gives a single entry per CDR3 protein. The sample includes around 33,000 distinct CDR3 sequences, approximately 25% of them seen just once. The genes are TRBV6-2 or TRBV6-3 and TRBJ2-1, with TRBD2 identical over 14 bases. The sequencing input was memory CD4+ T cells sorted from blood. The subset is: memory CD4+ T cells, CD4+CD45RO+CD25-. The clonotype comes from a female donor with breast cancer. The CDR3 spells CASSEGTSGSQEQFF. Written as DNA, the CDR3 is TGTGCCAGCAGTGAGGGGACTAGCGGGAGTCAGGAGCAGTTCTTC.